This T cell receptor (beta chain) was captured in a study of metastatic and nonmetastatic thyroid tumors. Overall study context: From malignant and benign thyroid patients, repertoires in blood and in tumor or nodule tissue were compared.

Germline V gene lookup returns CDR1 WNHNN and CDR2 SYGVQD (reference sequence). CDR3 size: 16 residues. Trimming at V came to 3 bases and at J to 4 bases, leaving 6 bases not matched to a gene. In the original workflow: It was from CDR3 differences across clinicopathological groups that a distant-metastasis classifier for papillary thyroid cancer was built. TCRdb re-called clones via MiXCR from the PCR reads. These V and J calls are TCRdb output, not the study's own analysis. The sample comprises approximately 21,000 clones, 28% of which are singletons, and approximately 15% rests with the top ten. Thyroid surgery was performed in patients who had received no treatment beforehand. This clone was seen only a few times.

The V call is TRBV10-1, the J call TRBJ1-1; 12 positions agree with TRBD1. The receptor comes from a male donor with papillary thyroid cancer or a benign thyroid nodule (not recorded which). Some clones in this sample may be carry-over from other donors' samples. Material: tumor tissue. The DNA for the CDR3 is TGCGCCAGCAGTGAAGGGGACAGGGGGCCTGCCACTGAAGCTTTCTTT. It encodes CASSEGDRGPATEAFF.